This T cell receptor (beta chain) was identified during a study of CD8+ T cells in alopecia areata. Isolated RNA was reverse transcribed into cDNA used as the sequencing template. Sequencing was performed with immunoSEQ multiplex PCR; in TCRdb, only in-frame clones are kept and a portion is missing. The table includes fewer than 250,000 clones, 64% detected once. V lost 0 bases to trimming and J lost 6 bases, with 4 bases between them. The CDR3 totals 13 residues. CDR1 is SGDLS, CDR2 YYNGEE, per germline. General study points: Numerous expanded lesional clones remained in scalp and blood during tofacitinib. Sequencing of scalp tissue also captures the resident alphabeta T cells of normal skin.

Concerning this clone: What it binds is unknown.

This sample's treatment: oral pan-JAK inhibitor, 5-10 mg twice daily. This TCR was sampled from a human donor with alopecia areata. The sample was CD4+ T cells sorted from blood, taken at week 4, from a patient treated with tofacitinib. J is TRBJ1-6 and V is TRBV9; no firm D call. The CDR3 reads CASSVASNSPLHF. CDR3 DNA sequence: TGTGCCAGCAGCGTAGCTAGTAATTCACCCCTCCACTTT.